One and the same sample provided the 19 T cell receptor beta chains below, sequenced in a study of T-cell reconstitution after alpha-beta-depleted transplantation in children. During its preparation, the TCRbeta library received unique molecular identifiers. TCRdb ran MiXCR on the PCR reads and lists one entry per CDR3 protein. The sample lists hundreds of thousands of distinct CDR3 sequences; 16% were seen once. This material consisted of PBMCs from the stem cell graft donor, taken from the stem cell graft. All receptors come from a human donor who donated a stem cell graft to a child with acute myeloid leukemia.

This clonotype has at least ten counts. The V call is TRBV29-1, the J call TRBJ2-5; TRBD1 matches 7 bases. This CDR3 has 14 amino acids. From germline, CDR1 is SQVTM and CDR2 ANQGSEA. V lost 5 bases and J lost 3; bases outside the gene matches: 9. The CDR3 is CSVLYGTEKETQYF. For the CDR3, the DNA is TGCAGCGTTCTGTACGGGACAGAAAAAGAGACCCAGTACTTC. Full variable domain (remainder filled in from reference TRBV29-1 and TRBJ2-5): SAVISQKPSRDICQRGTSLTIQCQVDSQVTMMFWYRQQPGQSLTLIATANQGSEATYESGFVIDKFPISRPNLTFSTLTVSNMSPEDSSIYLCSVLYGTEKETQYFGPGTRLLVL.

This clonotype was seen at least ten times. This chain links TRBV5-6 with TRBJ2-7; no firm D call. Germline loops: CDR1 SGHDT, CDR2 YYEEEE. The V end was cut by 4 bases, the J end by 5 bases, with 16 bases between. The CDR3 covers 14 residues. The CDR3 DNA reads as TGTGCCAGCAGCCTAACCCCCGGGCAGAACGAGCAGTACGTC. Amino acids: CASSLTPGQNEQYV.

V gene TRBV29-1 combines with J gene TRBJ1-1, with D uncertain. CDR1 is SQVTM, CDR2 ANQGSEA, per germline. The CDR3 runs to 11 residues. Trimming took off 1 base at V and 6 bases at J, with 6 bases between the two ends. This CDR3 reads CSVEVHSEAFF. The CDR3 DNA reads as TGCAGCGTTGAAGTACACTCTGAAGCTTTCTTT.

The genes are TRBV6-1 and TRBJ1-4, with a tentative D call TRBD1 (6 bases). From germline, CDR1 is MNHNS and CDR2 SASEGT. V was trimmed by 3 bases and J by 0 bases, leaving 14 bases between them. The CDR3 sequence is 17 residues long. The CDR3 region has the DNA TGTGCCAGCAGTGATGGGGGCGTGTTTGCAACTAATGAAAAACTGTTTTTT. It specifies CASSDGGVFATNEKLFF.

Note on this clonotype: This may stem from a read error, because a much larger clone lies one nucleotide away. The CDR3 coding sequence is TGCAGTGCTAGAGAGACGCGTAACGACGAGCAGTACTTC. Its translation is CSARETRNDEQYF. The V and J genes are TRBV20-1 and TRBJ2-7; D is uncertain. Germline V gene lookup returns CDR1 DFQATT and CDR2 SNEGSKA (reference sequence). Trimming took off 0 bases at V and 5 bases at J, with 11 bases between the two ends. The CDR3 spans 13 residues.

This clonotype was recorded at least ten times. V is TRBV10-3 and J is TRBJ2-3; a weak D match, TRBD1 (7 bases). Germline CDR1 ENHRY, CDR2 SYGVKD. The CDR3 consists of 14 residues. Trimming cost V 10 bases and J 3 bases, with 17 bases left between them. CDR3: CATAGGFGTDTQYF. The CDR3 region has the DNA TGTGCCACTGCAGGGGGGTTTGGGACAGATACGCAGTATTTT.

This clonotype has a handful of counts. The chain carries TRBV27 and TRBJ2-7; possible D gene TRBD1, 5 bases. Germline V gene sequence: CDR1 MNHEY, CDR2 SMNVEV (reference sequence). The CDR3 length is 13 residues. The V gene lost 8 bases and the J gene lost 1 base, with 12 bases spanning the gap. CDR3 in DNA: TGTGCCAGCGGGGCCGGGCCATCCTACGAGCAGTACTTC. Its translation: CASGAGPSYEQYF.

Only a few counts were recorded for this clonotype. This CDR3 reads CASSGGGASTDTQYF. CDR3 sequence (DNA): TGTGCCAGCAGCGGGGGGGGGGCATCCACAGATACGCAGTATTTT. This chain uses TRBV7-2 with TRBJ2-3, with D maybe TRBD2 (7 bases). CDR3 length: 15 amino acids. The V gene lost 5 bases and the J gene lost 2 bases, with 14 bases spanning the gap. Germline V gene lookup returns CDR1 SGHTA and CDR2 FQGNSA.

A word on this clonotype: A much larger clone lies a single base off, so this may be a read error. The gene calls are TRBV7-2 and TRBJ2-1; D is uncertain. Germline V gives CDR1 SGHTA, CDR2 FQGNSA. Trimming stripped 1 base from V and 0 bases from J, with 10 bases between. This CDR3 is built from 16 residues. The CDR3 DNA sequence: TGTGCCAGCAGCTTAGTGACCCTCACCTCCTACAATGAGCAGTTCTTC. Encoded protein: CASSLVTLTSYNEQFF.

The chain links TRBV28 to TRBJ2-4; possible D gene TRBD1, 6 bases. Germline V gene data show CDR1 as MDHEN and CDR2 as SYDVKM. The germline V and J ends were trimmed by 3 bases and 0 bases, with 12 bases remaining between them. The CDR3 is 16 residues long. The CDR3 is CASSFLGAEAKNIQYF. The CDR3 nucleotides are TGTGCCAGCAGTTTTTTGGGGGCGGAAGCCAAAAACATTCAGTACTTC.

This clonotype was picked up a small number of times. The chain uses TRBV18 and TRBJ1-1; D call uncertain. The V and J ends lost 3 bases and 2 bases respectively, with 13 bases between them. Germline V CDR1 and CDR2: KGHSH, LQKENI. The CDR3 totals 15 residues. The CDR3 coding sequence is TGTGCCAGCTCACCGTTGTCTAAACATAACACTGAAGCTTTCTTT. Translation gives CASSPLSKHNTEAFF. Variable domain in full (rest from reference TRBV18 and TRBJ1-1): NAGVMQNPRHLVRRRGQEARLRCSPMKGHSHVYWYRQLPEEGLKFMVYLQKENIIDESGMPKERFSAEFPKEGPSILRIQQVVRGDSAAYFCASSPLSKHNTEAFFGQGTRLTVV.

The CDR3 protein is CASSSPRTGGQNYGYTF. CDR3 coding DNA: TGTGCCAGCAGCTCACCTCGGACAGGGGGACAAAACTATGGCTACACCTTC. V and J are TRBV7-2 and TRBJ1-2; 10 bases line up with TRBD1. The CDR3 runs to 17 residues. Per germline, CDR1 SGHTA and CDR2 FQGNSA. V gave up 4 bases and J gave up 2 bases; unmatched junction bases: 10.

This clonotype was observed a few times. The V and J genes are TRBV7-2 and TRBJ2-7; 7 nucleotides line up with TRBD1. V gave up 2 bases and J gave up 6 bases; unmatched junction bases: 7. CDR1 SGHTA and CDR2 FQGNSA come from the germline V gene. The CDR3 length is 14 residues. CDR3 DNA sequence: TGTGCCAGCAGCTTAATCGGGCCAGGGGGCGAGCAGTACGTC. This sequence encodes CASSLIGPGGEQYV.

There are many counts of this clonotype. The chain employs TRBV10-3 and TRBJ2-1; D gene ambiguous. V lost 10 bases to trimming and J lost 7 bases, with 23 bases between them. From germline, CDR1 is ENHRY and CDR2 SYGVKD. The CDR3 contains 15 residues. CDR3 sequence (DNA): TGTGCCACCAGAGGAGAAGACGGAGCCTGGAATGAGCAGTTCTTC. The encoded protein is CATRGEDGAWNEQFF.

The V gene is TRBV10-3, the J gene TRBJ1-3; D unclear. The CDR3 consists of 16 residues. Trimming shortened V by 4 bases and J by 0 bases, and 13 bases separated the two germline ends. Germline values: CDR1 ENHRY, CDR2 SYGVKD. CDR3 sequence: CAISGKRRTSGNTIYF. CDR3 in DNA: TGTGCCATCAGTGGCAAGCGCAGGACCTCTGGAAACACCATATATTTT.

Here the CDR3 reads CASSLRTGGLNEQFF. CDR3 sequence (DNA): TGCGCCAGCAGCCTAAGGACAGGGGGCCTAAATGAGCAGTTCTTC. The rearrangement links TRBV4-1 to TRBJ2-1; 11 bases align to TRBD1. CDR1 is MGHRA, CDR2 YSYEKL, per germline. The CDR3 contains 15 residues. Germline trimming cut 4 bases from V and 7 bases from J; bases unmatched to any gene: 6.

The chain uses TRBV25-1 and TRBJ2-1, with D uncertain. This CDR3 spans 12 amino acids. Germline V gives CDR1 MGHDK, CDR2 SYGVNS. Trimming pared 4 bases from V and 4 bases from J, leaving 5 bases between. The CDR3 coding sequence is TGTGCCAGCAGTGCCATGTACAATGAGCAGTTCTTC. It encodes CASSAMYNEQFF.

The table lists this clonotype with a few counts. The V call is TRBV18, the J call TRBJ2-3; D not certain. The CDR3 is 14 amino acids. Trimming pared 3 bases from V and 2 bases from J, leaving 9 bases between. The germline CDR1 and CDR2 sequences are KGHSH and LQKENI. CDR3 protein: CASSPKATTDTQYF. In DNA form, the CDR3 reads TGTGCCAGCTCACCTAAAGCGACCACAGATACGCAGTATTTT. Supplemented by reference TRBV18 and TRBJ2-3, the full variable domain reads NAGVMQNPRHLVRRRGQEARLRCSPMKGHSHVYWYRQLPEEGLKFMVYLQKENIIDESGMPKERFSAEFPKEGPSILRIQQVVRGDSAAYFCASSPKATTDTQYFGPGTRLTVL.

The CDR3 region is CASATTAQAYLSQYF. DNA for the CDR3: TGTGCCAGCGCTACGACAGCACAGGCATATTTGTCCCAGTACTTC. The V call is TRBV27, the J call TRBJ2-5, with a tentative D call TRBD1 (5 bases). V was clipped by 8 bases and J by 9 bases, with 25 bases between them. This CDR3 has 15 amino acids. Germline CDR1 is MNHEY and CDR2 is SMNVEV (reference sequence).